This TCR beta chain derives from a study of CD8 T cells in ankylosing spondylitis. Whole-study results and caveats: Within peripheral blood, clones linked to disease were CD8+ and relatively rare. Disease-linked clones were reportedly significantly enriched in matched ankylosing spondylitis synovial fluid. A TCR beta motif of about eight highly homologous variants seemed to mark ankylosing spondylitis blood. Prior literature has documented some motif variants in synovial fluid and blood from reactive arthritis.

It was by quantitative 5'-RACE with molecular barcodes that TCR beta libraries were made. TCRdb re-analysed the 5' RACE reads in MiXCR, keeping a single row per CDR3 protein. The sample records 200,000 to 250,000 distinct CDR3 sequences, around 18% being singletons. Remarks on this clonotype: Its antigen is unknown.

V dropped 4 bases and J dropped 4; count of bases not matched to a gene: 7. The CDR3 is 17 residues long. Germline-derived CDR1 and CDR2 are KGHDR and SFDVKD. The receptor comes from a male donor with ankylosing spondylitis. The genes are TRBV24-1 and TRBJ2-5; 14 bases map to TRBD2. Sequencing input: blood, either unsorted or a sorted T cell fraction (not recorded which). CDR3 nucleotide sequence: TGTGCCACCAGTGACTTCGCCGGGACTAGCGGGGGAGAGACCCAGTACTTC. Translation: CATSDFAGTSGGETQYF.